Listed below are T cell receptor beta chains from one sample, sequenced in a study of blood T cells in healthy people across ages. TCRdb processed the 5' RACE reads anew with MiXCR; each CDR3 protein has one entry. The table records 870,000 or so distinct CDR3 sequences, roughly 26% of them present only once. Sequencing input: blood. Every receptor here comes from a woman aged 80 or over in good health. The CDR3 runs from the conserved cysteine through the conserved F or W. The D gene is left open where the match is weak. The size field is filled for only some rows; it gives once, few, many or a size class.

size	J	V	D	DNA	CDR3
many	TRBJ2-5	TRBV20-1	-	TGCAGTGCTAGAGCCGTCCAGACCCAGTACTTC	CSARAVQTQYF
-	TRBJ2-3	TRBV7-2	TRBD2	TGTGCCAGCAGCTTAGAGCTGAGGACTAGCGGCACAGATACGCAGTATTTT	CASSLELRTSGTDTQYF
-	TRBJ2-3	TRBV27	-	TGTGCCAGCAGTGAATCGACTAGCACAGATACGCAGTATTTT	CASSESTSTDTQYF
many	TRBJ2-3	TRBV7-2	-	TGTGCCAGCAGCTTAACGGGTTTAACAGATACGCAGTATTTT	CASSLTGLTDTQYF
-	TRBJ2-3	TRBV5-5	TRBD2	TGTGCCAGCAGCTTGGATAGGGGACTAGCGGGGGGGAGGGGGAATACGCAGTATTTT	CASSLDRGLAGGRGNTQYF
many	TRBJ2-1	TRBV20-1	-	TGCAGTGCTAGAGTCCAGAATAATGAGCAGTTCTTC	CSARVQNNEQFF
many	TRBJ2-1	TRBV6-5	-	TGTGCCAGCAGTTACAAGGGGATCGACAATGAGCAGTTCTTC	CASSYKGIDNEQFF
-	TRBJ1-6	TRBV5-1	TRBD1	TGCGCCAGCAGGTTGGACAGGGATAATTCACCCCTCCACTTT	CASRLDRDNSPLHF
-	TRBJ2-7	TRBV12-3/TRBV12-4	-	TGTGCCAGCGGTTTAAAGGGAGGCTCCTACGAGCAGTACTTC	CASGLKGGSYEQYF
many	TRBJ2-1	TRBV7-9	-	TGTGCCAGCAGCTTGGAGGGACTTATCAATGAGCAGTTCTTC	CASSLEGLINEQFF
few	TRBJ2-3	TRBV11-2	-	TGTGCCAGCAGCATCGGGAGCACAGATACGCAGTATTTT	CASSIGSTDTQYF
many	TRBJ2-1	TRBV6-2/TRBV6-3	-	TGTGCCAGCAAAGGGACATCATACAATGAGCAGTTCTTC	CASKGTSYNEQFF
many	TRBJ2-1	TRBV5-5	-	TGTGCCAGCAGCTTCGGGACAAGATACAATGAGCAGTTCTTC	CASSFGTRYNEQFF
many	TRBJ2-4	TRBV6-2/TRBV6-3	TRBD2	TGTGCCAGCAGTCCTAGCGGGGGATTAAACATTCAGTACTTC	CASSPSGGLNIQYF
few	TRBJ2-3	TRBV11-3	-	TGTGCCAGCAGCTTGTCAGGAGTGGTAGATACGCAGTATTTT	CASSLSGVVDTQYF
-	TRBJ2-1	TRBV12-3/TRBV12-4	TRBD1	TGCGCCAGCAGTTTTTCCGGGACAGGAGAGACCCAGTTCTTC	CASSFSGTGETQFF
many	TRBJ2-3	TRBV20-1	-	TGCAGTGCTAGATGGGGGGGGCTCTCAGATACGCAGTATTTT	CSARWGGLSDTQYF
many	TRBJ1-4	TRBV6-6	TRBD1	TGTGCCAGCAGTTACCCGGACAGGGCCTCAACTAATGAAAAACTGTTTTTT	CASSYPDRASTNEKLFF
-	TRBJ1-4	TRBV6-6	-	TGTGCCTGCAGTTACGGGGGAACTAATGAAAAACTGTTTTTT	CACSYGGTNEKLFF
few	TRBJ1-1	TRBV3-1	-	TGTGCCAGCAGCACTCAGGTCACTGAAGCTTTCTTT	CASSTQVTEAFF
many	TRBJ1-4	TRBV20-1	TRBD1	TGCAGTGCTAAGTGGGACAGGGCTGCAACTAATGAAAAACTGTTTTTT	CSAKWDRAATNEKLFF
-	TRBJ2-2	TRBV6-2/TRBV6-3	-	TGTGCCAGCAGTGACCACGACAGTAACACCGGGGAGCTGTTTTTT	CASSDHDSNTGELFF
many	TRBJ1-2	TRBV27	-	TGTGCCAGCAGTTCGGATCTAATAAATGCCTATGGCTACACCTTC	CASSSDLINAYGYTF
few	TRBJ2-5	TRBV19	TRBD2	TGTGCCAGTAAAAGGCTAGCGGGGGGCAAGGAGACCCAGTACTTC	CASKRLAGGKETQYF
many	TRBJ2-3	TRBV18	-	TGTGCCAGCTCACCACGGCAGCGCCGAGCCTCAGATACGCAGTATTTT	CASSPRQRRASDTQYF
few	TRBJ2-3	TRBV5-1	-	TGCGTCAGCAGCCCAGGACAGCTCACAGATACGCAGTATTTT	CVSSPGQLTDTQYF
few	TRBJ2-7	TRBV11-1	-	TGTGCCAGCAGCCGCCGTCGGGGGAGCGAGCAGTACTTC	CASSRRRGSEQYF
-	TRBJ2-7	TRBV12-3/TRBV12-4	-	TGTGCCAGCAGTTTGTTCGAGAGCTCCTACGAGCAGTACTTC	CASSLFESSYEQYF
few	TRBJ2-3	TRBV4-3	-	TGCGCCAGCAGCCATGGAAATAGTAGGGCCACTGGGGATACGCAGTATTTT	CASSHGNSRATGDTQYF
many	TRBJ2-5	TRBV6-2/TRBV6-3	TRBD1	TGTGCCAGCAGTTACGCAACAGGGGCGAGGGAGACCCAGTACTTC	CASSYATGARETQYF
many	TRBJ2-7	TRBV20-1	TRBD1	TGCAGTGCTAGAGCGGGACAGGGGACCTCCTACGAGCAGTACTTC	CSARAGQGTSYEQYF
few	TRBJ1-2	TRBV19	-	TGTGCCAGTAGTATCGGGATTGCTAACTATGGCTACACCTTC	CASSIGIANYGYTF
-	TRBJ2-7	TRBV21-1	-	TGTGCCAGCAGCAAACCCCAGACAGGGCCTCCTTTCTACGAGCAGTACTTC	CASSKPQTGPPFYEQYF
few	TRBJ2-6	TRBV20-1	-	TGCAGTGCTAGCGCTGGGGCCATGAGAACTTTC	CSASAGAMRTF
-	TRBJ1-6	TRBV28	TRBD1	TGTGCCAGCAGCCCGGACAGGAGAGTCGGTTCACCCCTCCACTTT	CASSPDRRVGSPLHF
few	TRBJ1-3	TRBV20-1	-	TGCAGTGCTACGGGACCTAACCAGAAAACTGGAAACACCATATATTTT	CSATGPNQKTGNTIYF
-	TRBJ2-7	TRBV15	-	TGTGCCACCAGCAGAGATCTCGCTAGCTCAAGTTCCTACGAGCAGTACTTC	CATSRDLASSSSYEQYF
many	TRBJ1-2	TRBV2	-	TGTGCCAGCAGACCGGACAGCAACTATGGCTACACCTTC	CASRPDSNYGYTF
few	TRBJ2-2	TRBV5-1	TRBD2	TGCGCCAGCAGCTTGCAACTAGCGGGGGGCCTCGCCGGGGAGCTGTTTTTT	CASSLQLAGGLAGELFF
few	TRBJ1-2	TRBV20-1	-	TGCAGTGCTGTGGTCCTGGGCTATGGCTACACCTTC	CSAVVLGYGYTF
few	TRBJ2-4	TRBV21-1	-	TGTGCCAGCAGAATAAAAGCTGTTCGGGGGGGCCGGACCAAAAACATTCAGTACTTC	CASRIKAVRGGRTKNIQYF
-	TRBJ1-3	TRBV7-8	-	TGTGCCAGCAGCCTAATCCGGCGGTCCGGTAGTGGAAACACCATATATTTT	CASSLIRRSGSGNTIYF
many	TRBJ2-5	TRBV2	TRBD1	TGTGCCAGCAGTTCGGACAGGGCGGATGGAGAGACCCAGTACTTC	CASSSDRADGETQYF